This T cell receptor beta chain was sequenced in a study of T cell repertoires in cytomegalovirus infection. The CDR3 extends over 15 amino acids. The V end was cut by 4 bases, the J end by 6 bases, with 18 bases between. The germline V gene has CDR1 SEHNR and CDR2 FQNEAQ (reference sequence). From the reads, TCRdb called clonotypes with MiXCR, one entry per CDR3 protein. The sample lists 140,000 to 150,000 distinct CDR3 sequences; over 25% were seen once. This clonotype turned up a few times. Its specificity is not known. The V gene is TRBV7-9, the J gene TRBJ1-1; no clear D gene. The TCR comes from a human donor in good health (CMV status not recorded). Some clones in this sample may be carry-over from other donors' samples. The sample was CD8+ T cells from cultured PBMCs, taken from culture after CMV antigen stimulation. The CDR3 nucleotides read TGTGCCAGCAGCTCCAGAGGGCTCCCGGAGGCTGAAGCTTTCTTT. It yields the protein CASSSRGLPEAEAFF.